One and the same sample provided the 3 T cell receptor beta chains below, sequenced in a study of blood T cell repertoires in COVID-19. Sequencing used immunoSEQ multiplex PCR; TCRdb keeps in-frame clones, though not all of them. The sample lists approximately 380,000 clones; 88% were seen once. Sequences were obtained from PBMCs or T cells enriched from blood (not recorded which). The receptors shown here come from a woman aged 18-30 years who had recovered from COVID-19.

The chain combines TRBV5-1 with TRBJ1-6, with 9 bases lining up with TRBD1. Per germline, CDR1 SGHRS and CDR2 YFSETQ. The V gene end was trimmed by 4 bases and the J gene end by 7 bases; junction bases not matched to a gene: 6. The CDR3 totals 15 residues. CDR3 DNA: TGCGCCAGCAGCCCTTCGGGGACAGGGAATTCACCCCTCCACTTT. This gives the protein CASSPSGTGNSPLHF. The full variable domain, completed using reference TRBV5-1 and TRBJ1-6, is KAGVTQTPRYLIKTRGQQVTLSCSPISGHRSVSWYQQTPGQGLQFLFEYFSETQRNKGNFPGRFSGRQFSNSRSEMNVSTLELGDSALYLCASSPSGTGNSPLHFGNGTRLTVT.

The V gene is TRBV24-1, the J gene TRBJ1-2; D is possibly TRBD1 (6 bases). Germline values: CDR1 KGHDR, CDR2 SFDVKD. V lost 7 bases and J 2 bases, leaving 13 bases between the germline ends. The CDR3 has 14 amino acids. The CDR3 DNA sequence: TGTGCCACCAGAGGGGGGGGTTCCAACTATGGCTACACCTTC. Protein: CATRGGGSNYGYTF.

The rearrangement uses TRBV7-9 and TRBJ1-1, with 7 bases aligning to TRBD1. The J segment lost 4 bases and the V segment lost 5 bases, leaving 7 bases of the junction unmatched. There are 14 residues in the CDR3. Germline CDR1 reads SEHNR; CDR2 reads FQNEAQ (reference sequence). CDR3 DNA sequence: TGTGCCAGCAGCGCGACAGGGTGGGGCACTGAAGCTTTCTTT. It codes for CASSATGWGTEAFF.